This T cell receptor beta chain was identified in a study of T cells after yellow fever vaccination. Study overall: With SMART-Seq v4 Ultra Low Input, the fractions containing low cell numbers were prepared.

Details on this clonotype: Its target is not known.

Overall study results and limits: Only a minor proportion of clonotypes was detected across both CD4 and CD8 compartments.

TCRdb itself ran the 5' RACE reads through MiXCR, one entry per CDR3 protein. Among around 310,000 distinct CDR3 sequences listed, around 3.9% were seen once. This sample comprised PBMCs, obtained on the day of the yellow fever booster vaccination. The TCR sequence derives from a man aged 18-30 years who received the YFV17D yellow fever vaccine.

CDR3 protein: CASSIRQGADTQYF. CDR3 coding DNA: TGTGCCAGCAGCATCCGTCAGGGGGCAGATACGCAGTATTTT. The chain joins TRBV7-6 to TRBJ2-3; 7 bases line up with TRBD1. Germline values: CDR1 SGHVS, CDR2 FNYEAQ. V trimming: 5 bases; J trimming: 4 bases; junction bases outside the gene matches: 6. The CDR3 is 14 residues long. Drawing the rest from reference TRBV7-6 and TRBJ2-3, the complete variable domain is GAGVSQSPRYKVTKRGQDVALRCDPISGHVSLYWYRQALGQGPEFLTYFNYEAQQDKSGLPNDRFSAERPEGSISTLTIQRTEQRDSAMYRCASSIRQGADTQYFGPGTRLTVL.